The present T cell receptor beta chain was sequenced within a study of early T cells in non-severe SARS-CoV-2 infection. Study at large: It was bulk RNA from unsorted whole blood that was sequenced, and the chains were unpaired. Regarding the study as a whole: Reliance on VDJdb matching favored anti-spike CD8 responses; private and CD4 specificities were missed.

On this clonotype: The antigen remains undetermined.

Attachment of unique molecular identifiers to individual cDNA molecules was performed. MiXCR, applied by TCRdb to the 5' RACE reads, yields one record per CDR3 protein. This sample carries approximately 71,000 distinct CDR3 sequences, 12% of them seen once, and the ten largest clones take less than 3%. The V and J ends lost 2 bases and 4 bases respectively, with 13 bases between them. CDR1 is SGHDT, CDR2 YYEEEE, per germline. This CDR3 has 14 residues. The sequence was obtained from an adult who was a healthcare worker with PCR-confirmed SARS-CoV-2 infection or an uninfected control (not recorded which). The chain carries TRBV5-6 and TRBJ2-7; a possible D gene is TRBD2 (5 bases). The sample was whole blood, taken at baseline. CDR3 residues: CASSFPEVGYEQYF. The CDR3 DNA is TGTGCCAGCAGCTTCCCGGAGGTTGGGTACGAGCAGTACTTC.